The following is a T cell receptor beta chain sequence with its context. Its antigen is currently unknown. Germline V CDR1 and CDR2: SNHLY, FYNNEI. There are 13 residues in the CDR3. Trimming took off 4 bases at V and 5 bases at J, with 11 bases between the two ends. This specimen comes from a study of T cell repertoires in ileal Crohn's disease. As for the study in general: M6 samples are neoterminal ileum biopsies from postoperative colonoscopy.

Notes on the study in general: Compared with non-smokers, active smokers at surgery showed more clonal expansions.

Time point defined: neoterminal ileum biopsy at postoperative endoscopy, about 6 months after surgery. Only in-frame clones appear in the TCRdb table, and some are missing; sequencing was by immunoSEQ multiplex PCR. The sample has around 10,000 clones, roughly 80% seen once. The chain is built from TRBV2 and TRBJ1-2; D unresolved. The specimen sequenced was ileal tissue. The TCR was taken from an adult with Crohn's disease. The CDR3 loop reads CASSGLEGYGYTF. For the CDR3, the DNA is TGTGCCAGCAGTGGTTTGGAGGGATATGGCTACACCTTC.